These 24 T cell receptor beta chains were all obtained from the same sample, sequenced in a study of blood T cell repertoires in COVID-19. Produced via immunoSEQ multiplex PCR; TCRdb's table is partial and in-frame only. This table holds about 210,000 clones, approximately 81% found once. Sequenced material: PBMCs or T cells enriched from blood (not recorded which). The receptor source for this set is a woman between 50 and 59 years old with acute COVID-19.

The chain joins TRBV5-1 to TRBJ1-4; no clear D. CDR1 is SGHRS and CDR2 is YFSETQ in the germline V gene. Trimming pared 0 bases from V and 3 bases from J, leaving 12 bases between. This CDR3 has 16 amino acids. The CDR3 region has the DNA TGCGCCAGCAGCTTGGGCGGGAGTACAGCTAATGAAAAACTGTTTTTT. It translates to CASSLGGSTANEKLFF.

The CDR3 DNA follows: TGTGCCAGCAGCGGGCCATCTAACTATGGCTACACCTTC. It translates to CASSGPSNYGYTF. The rearrangement uses TRBV7-9 and TRBJ1-2; D not resolved. The CDR3 is made up of 13 amino acids. The V end was cut by 5 bases, the J end by 0 bases, with 7 bases between. The V gene's germline CDR1 is SEHNR and CDR2 FQNEAQ (reference sequence).

The V call is TRBV7-2, the J call TRBJ1-6, with D perhaps matching TRBD1 (6 bases). Trimming took off 1 base at V and 2 bases at J, with 9 bases between the two ends. This CDR3 spans 16 amino acids. Germline loops: CDR1 SGHTA, CDR2 FQGNSA. This CDR3 is CASSLEQGTYNSPLHF. The CDR3 bases are TGTGCCAGCAGCTTAGAACAGGGTACCTATAATTCACCCCTCCACTTT.

This chain joins TRBV9 and TRBJ2-1; TRBD1 agrees at 10 bases. The CDR3 runs to 14 residues. In germline, CDR1 is SGDLS, CDR2 YYNGEE. After removal of 3 bases from V and 6 bases from J, the junction contained 3 bases not matched to a gene. The CDR3 here is CASSGGTGANEQFF. As DNA, the CDR3 is TGTGCCAGCAGCGGGGGGACAGGGGCCAATGAGCAGTTCTTC.

The genes are TRBV19 and TRBJ1-2; D call uncertain. The CDR3 has 14 amino acids. CDR1 is LNHDA, CDR2 SQIVND, per germline (reference sequence). V was pared by 2 bases and J by 1 base, with 8 bases between. Here the CDR3 DNA reads TGTGCCAGTAGTATAAGTCAGTATAACTATGGCTACACCTTC. Protein sequence: CASSISQYNYGYTF.

This clone came up once. The rearrangement joins TRBV19 to TRBJ2-7; 9 bases are a match to TRBD1. This CDR3 region has 17 residues. The germline V gene encodes CDR1 LNHDA and CDR2 SQIVND (reference sequence). V lost 3 bases, J lost 1 base, and 10 bases stayed unmatched. The CDR3 sequence: CASSIGYWGTGSYEQYF. In DNA, the CDR3 is TGTGCCAGTAGTATTGGGTATTGGGGGACAGGGTCCTACGAGCAGTACTTC.

The V call is TRBV23-1, the J call TRBJ2-7, with 7 bases fitting TRBD2. TRBV23-1 is reported as an ORF; its role is uncertain. V shed 3 bases, J shed 3 bases, and the junction held 5 bases outside the gene matches. The CDR3 contains 14 residues. The CDR3 DNA reads as TGCGCCAGCAGTCAGGGGCGGGGGAACTACGAGCAGTACTTC. Its protein product is CASSQGRGNYEQYF.

The gene calls are TRBV21-1 and TRBJ2-3; TRBD1, the table's D call, lacks a check against the DNA. TRBV21-1 is deemed a pseudogene. The CDR3 length is 21 residues. CDR3 sequence reads: CASSRRTAPDYTYQGTDTQYF. The CDR3 DNA follows: TGTGCCAGCAGCAGGCGGACAGCCCCCGATTATACCTACCAGGGCACAGATACGCAGTATTTT.

The chain links TRBV6-1 to TRBJ1-2, with a weak D call TRBD1 (5 bases). V lost 0 bases to trimming and J lost 8 bases, with 13 bases between them. This CDR3 has 14 residues. Germline CDR1 is MNHNS and CDR2 is SASEGT. CDR3: CASSEAVRGSGYTF. The DNA for the CDR3 is TGTGCCAGCAGTGAAGCGGTAAGGGGCTCCGGCTACACCTTC.

CDR3 bases: TGTGCCAGCAGGCTCCCAAGCGGGGTTATAAGCTCCTACGAGCAGTACTTC. This encodes CASRLPSGVISSYEQYF. The chain combines TRBV27 with TRBJ2-7; 7 nucleotides line up with TRBD2. The V gene's germline CDR1 is MNHEY and CDR2 SMNVEV (reference sequence). V lost 6 bases and J lost 0; bases outside the gene matches: 14. The CDR3 has 17 residues.

This clone was picked up a small number of times. The chain joins TRBV19 to TRBJ2-3; tentatively, D is TRBD2 (6 bases). Trimming cost V 3 bases and J 3 bases, with 13 bases left between them. Germline V gene sequence: CDR1 LNHDA, CDR2 SQIVND (reference sequence). The CDR3 is made up of 15 amino acids. The CDR3 sequence is CASSIGAGGTDTQYF. In DNA, the CDR3 is TGTGCCAGTAGTATCGGCGCAGGAGGGACAGATACGCAGTATTTT.

The CDR3 region is CASSLMGRDYNQPQHF. The CDR3 region has the DNA TGTGCCAGTAGTTTAATGGGCAGGGACTATAATCAGCCCCAGCATTTT. This rearrangement joins TRBV19 to TRBJ1-5; D possibly corresponds to TRBD1 (5 bases). Germline lookup yields CDR1 LNHDA and CDR2 SQIVND (reference sequence). Deletions cut 5 bases from V and 4 bases from J, with 18 bases between. This CDR3 has 16 residues.

This chain links TRBV7-2 with TRBJ2-3, with 14 nucleotides matching TRBD2. The CDR3 sequence is 16 residues long. The germline gives CDR1 SGHTA, CDR2 FQGNSA. V gave up 5 bases and J gave up 1 base; unmatched junction bases: 2. DNA of the CDR3: TGTGCCAGCAGCCCGGGACTAGCGGGGGGCACAGATACGCAGTATTTT. Protein: CASSPGLAGGTDTQYF. The variable domain in full, with the rest retrieved from reference TRBV7-2 and TRBJ2-3, is GAGVSQSPSNKVTEKGKDVELRCDPISGHTALYWYRQSLGQGLEFLIYFQGNSAPDKSGLPSDRFSAERTGGSVSTLTIQRTQQEDSAVYLCASSPGLAGGTDTQYFGPGTRLTVL.

This rearrangement joins TRBV5-1 to TRBJ2-5; 12 nucleotides match TRBD2. Germline V gene data show CDR1 as SGHRS and CDR2 as YFSETQ. The CDR3 loop spans 17 amino acids. The junction had 11 bases not matched to a gene; V was cut back by 4 bases and J by 4 bases. As DNA, the CDR3 is TGCGCCAGCAGCGGCGGTTCTAGCGGGAGGGTAGGAGAGACCCAGTACTTC. Encoded protein: CASSGGSSGRVGETQYF.

The chain is built from TRBV30 and TRBJ1-1; D unclear. This CDR3 is 14 amino acids long. Germline V gene data show CDR1 as GTSNPN and CDR2 as SVGIG (reference sequence). Trimming left V 3 bases short and J 1 base short, with 12 bases between. The CDR3 DNA is TGTGCCTGGAGCGGACTCAGGCGGAACACTGAAGCTTTCTTT. This translates into CAWSGLRRNTEAFF. Variable domain in full (rest from reference TRBV30 and TRBJ1-1): SQTIHQWPATLVQPVGSPLSLECTVEGTSNPNLYWYRQAAGRGLQLLFYSVGIGQISSEVPQNLSASRPQDRQFILSSKKLLLSDSGFYLCAWSGLRRNTEAFFGQGTRLTVV.

This chain connects TRBV7-9 to TRBJ2-3, with TRBD2 matching over 7 bases. The CDR3 loop spans 17 amino acids. Germline V gene sequence: CDR1 SEHNR, CDR2 FQNEAQ (reference sequence). The ends lost 1 base at V and 3 bases at J; junction bases unmatched: 10. For the CDR3, the DNA is TGTGCCAGCAGCTTAGACTGGCTAGCGGAGACTACAGATACGCAGTATTTT. Amino acids: CASSLDWLAETTDTQYF.

J is TRBJ1-2 and V is TRBV11-1; TRBD1 aligns across 8 bases. The V gene end was trimmed by 7 bases and the J gene end by 0 bases; junction bases not matched to a gene: 10. CDR1 and CDR2 (germline): SGHAT, FQDESV (reference sequence). This CDR3 comprises 16 residues. The CDR3 protein is CASNPLRDRPNYGYTF. The CDR3 nucleotides are TGTGCCAGCAACCCGCTACGGGACAGGCCTAACTATGGCTACACCTTC.

The genes are TRBV5-1 and TRBJ2-1; D is possibly TRBD1 (7 bases). Germline values: CDR1 SGHRS, CDR2 YFSETQ. V was shortened by 3 bases and J by 4 bases, with 14 bases between the two germline ends. CDR3 length equals 15 residues. CDR3 loop: CASSWGDRSYNEQFF. DNA of the CDR3: TGCGCCAGCAGCTGGGGGGACAGAAGTTACAATGAGCAGTTCTTC.

This clone was seen a handful of times. The chain uses TRBV28 and TRBJ1-2, with 7 bases aligning to TRBD1. The ends lost 7 bases at V and 4 bases at J; junction bases unmatched: 9. The CDR3 consists of 14 residues. Germline V gene data show CDR1 as MDHEN and CDR2 as SYDVKM. The CDR3, as DNA: TGTGCCAGCACCCGACAGGGTGGAGGCTATGGCTACACCTTC. This codes for CASTRQGGGYGYTF.

The V and J genes are TRBV20-1 and TRBJ1-1; no reliable D call. Deletions cut 6 bases from V and 0 bases from J, with 5 bases between. Germline V lookup: CDR1 DFQATT, CDR2 SNEGSKA (reference sequence). CDR3 size: 11 residues. The CDR3 here is CSAQMNTEAFF. The CDR3 DNA is TGCAGTGCGCAGATGAACACTGAAGCTTTCTTT.

The chain joins TRBV5-1 to TRBJ2-7; D is possibly TRBD2 (6 bases). This CDR3 is built from 14 residues. The germline V gene encodes CDR1 SGHRS and CDR2 YFSETQ. V shed 0 bases and J shed 5 bases, with 12 bases lying between them. The CDR3 DNA sequence: TGCGCCAGCAGCTTGGTCGGCGGGATTAACGAGCAGTACTTC. Its translation: CASSLVGGINEQYF.

The chain recombines TRBV28 with TRBJ2-7, with a possible D match to TRBD1 (5 bases). Germline lookup yields CDR1 MDHEN and CDR2 SYDVKM. Trimming shortened V by 3 bases and J by 1 base, and 16 bases separated the two germline ends. The CDR3 runs 16 residues. CDR3 in DNA: TGTGCCAGCAGTTTCCCGAGAAGGACACCGTCCTACGAGCAGTACTTC. Residues: CASSFPRRTPSYEQYF.

V and J are TRBV15 and TRBJ2-3; 8 bases align to TRBD2. Germline V gene sequence: CDR1 LNHNV, CDR2 YYDKDF (reference sequence). This CDR3 region has 15 residues. The V segment lost 4 bases and the J segment 3 bases; nucleotides outside the gene matches: 6. The CDR3 sequence: CATSTASGGTDTQYF. The CDR3, as DNA: TGTGCCACCAGCACCGCCAGCGGGGGTACAGATACGCAGTATTTT.

The V and J genes are TRBV30 and TRBJ1-6; 7 bases are shared with TRBD1. With 1 base clipped from V and 7 bases from J, the junction kept 1 base outside the gene matches. CDR3 length equals 13 residues. Germline lookup yields CDR1 GTSNPN and CDR2 SVGIG (reference sequence). CDR3 nucleotides: TGTGCCTGGAGTGAACAGGGGAATTCACCCCTCCACTTT. Amino acids: CAWSEQGNSPLHF.